This TCR beta chain was sequenced for a study of PD-L1 blockade in urothelial cancer. For the study at large: Blood yielded a median of about 150,000 T cells per sample.

Germline V gene sequence: CDR1 SGHAT, CDR2 FQNNGV. CDR3 length: 14 residues. The V end was cut by 5 bases, the J end by 3 bases, with 14 bases between. Time point defined: pretreatment peripheral blood. The data were produced by immunoSEQ multiplex PCR, yet TCRdb's version contains in-frame clones alone and is incomplete. The sample yields 100,000 to 150,000 clones, approximately 88% seen once. The rearrangement joins TRBV11-2 to TRBJ2-7; D may be TRBD1 (5 bases). This specimen consisted of PBMCs, obtained around atezolizumab (anti-PD-L1) treatment. This sequence originates from a middle-aged man with urothelial cancer. This chain's CDR3 is CASSVRQFNYEQYF. As DNA, the CDR3 is TGTGCCAGCAGCGTAAGACAGTTTAACTACGAGCAGTACTTC.